The 17 T cell receptor beta chains in this list originate from one sample, sequenced in a study of blood T cell repertoires in COVID-19. Profiling relied on immunoSEQ multiplex PCR, and the TCRdb table lists in-frame clones only, not all of them. The repertoire holds about 320,000 clones, just over 85% seen once, with less than 11% in the top ten. The sample comprised PBMCs or T cells enriched from blood (not recorded which). The receptors were gathered from a woman aged 18-29 years who had recovered from COVID-19.

This clone turned up a few times. The CDR3 region is CATSDGTGGNEKLFF. The DNA of the CDR3 is TGTGCCACCAGTGATGGGACAGGGGGGAATGAAAAACTGTTTTTT. The chain combines TRBV24-1 with TRBJ1-4; 11 bases align to TRBD1. From germline, CDR1 is KGHDR and CDR2 SFDVKD. The ends lost 3 bases at V and 5 bases at J; junction bases unmatched: 1. The CDR3 consists of 15 residues.

The chain recombines TRBV4-1 with TRBJ1-3; TRBD1 matches at 10 bases. The CDR3 is made up of 15 amino acids. CDR1 and CDR2 from the germline V gene are MGHRA and YSYEKL. Trimming took 0 bases from V and 10 from J; bases not matched to a gene: 6. For the CDR3, the DNA is TGCGCCAGCAGCCAAGATAGACAGGGGGCTGGAACCATATATTTT. Its protein is CASSQDRQGAGTIYF.

This chain links TRBV5-1 with TRBJ1-6; 8 bases line up with TRBD1. The CDR3 totals 15 residues. Germline V gives CDR1 SGHRS, CDR2 YFSETQ. Germline trimming cut 4 bases from V and 8 bases from J; bases unmatched to any gene: 8. The CDR3 bases are TGCGCCAGCAGCGCCGGACAGGGCGGCCATTCACCCCTCCACTTT. It encodes CASSAGQGGHSPLHF.

The rearrangement links TRBV28 to TRBJ2-3; maybe TRBD1 (6 bases). V was cut by 5 bases and J by 3 bases, with 12 bases left in between. CDR1 is MDHEN, CDR2 SYDVKM, per germline. The CDR3 length is 14 residues. The CDR3 region is CASSPPDRTDTQYF. CDR3 coding DNA: TGTGCCAGCAGTCCCCCGGACAGAACAGATACGCAGTATTTT.

The chain is built from TRBV28 and TRBJ2-7, with 9 positions matching TRBD1. This CDR3 comprises 15 residues. Germline-derived CDR1 and CDR2 are MDHEN and SYDVKM. J was trimmed by 5 bases and V by 2 bases; bases with no gene match: 7. The CDR3 is CASSLRGTGINEQYF. DNA for the CDR3: TGTGCCAGCAGTTTAAGGGGGACAGGGATCAACGAGCAGTACTTC.

The CDR3 protein is CASSPSGILGTDTQYF. The CDR3 nucleotides are TGTGCCAGCAGCCCATCAGGTATCCTCGGTACAGATACGCAGTATTTT. V and J are TRBV7-9 and TRBJ2-3; no clear D gene. The ends were cut back, 5 bases at V and 3 bases at J, with 18 bases in the middle. Germline CDR1 reads SEHNR; CDR2 reads FQNEAQ (reference sequence). CDR3 length: 16 amino acids.

The chain couples TRBV19 to TRBJ2-2; the D is unclear. This CDR3 region has 13 residues. Germline V gene lookup returns CDR1 LNHDA and CDR2 SQIVND (reference sequence). The V and J ends lost 4 bases and 6 bases respectively, with 9 bases between them. In DNA, the CDR3 is TGTGCCAGTAGTACCCATCGGGCCGGGGAGCTGTTTTTT. Translated: CASSTHRAGELFF.

V usage is TRBV6-1 and J usage is TRBJ2-1; possibly TRBD2 for D (5 bases). V was trimmed by 1 base and J by 5 bases, leaving 15 bases between them. Germline loops: CDR1 MNHNS, CDR2 SASEGT. CDR3 size: 16 residues. CDR3 loop: CASSEGRWRANNEQFF. DNA of the CDR3: TGTGCCAGCAGTGAAGGGCGTTGGCGGGCCAACAATGAGCAGTTCTTC.

The chain employs TRBV28 and TRBJ2-7, with no clear D. CDR3 length: 13 residues. Per the germline V gene, CDR1 is MDHEN and CDR2 is SYDVKM. V was clipped by 3 bases and J by 1 base, with 7 bases between them. The CDR3 protein is CASSLVGSYEQYF. The DNA for the CDR3 is TGTGCCAGCAGTTTGGTCGGGTCCTACGAGCAGTACTTC.

The rearrangement joins TRBV7-2 to TRBJ2-1, with D possibly being TRBD2 (6 bases). The V gene lost 5 bases and the J gene lost 0 bases, with 14 bases spanning the gap. Germline CDR1 and CDR2: SGHTA and FQGNSA. The CDR3 loop spans 16 amino acids. The CDR3 DNA reads as TGTGCCAGCAGCCGCACCGGGGGACTCTCCTACAATGAGCAGTTCTTC. Translation: CASSRTGGLSYNEQFF.

The CDR3 is CATSRGQTNEGYGYTF. The CDR3 coding sequence is TGTGCCACCAGCAGGGGACAGACCAACGAGGGTTATGGCTACACCTTC. J is TRBJ1-2 and V is TRBV15; 7 positions agree with TRBD1. J was trimmed by 5 bases and V by 3 bases; bases with no gene match: 12. The CDR3 loop spans 16 amino acids. Germline CDR1 reads LNHNV; CDR2 reads YYDKDF (reference sequence).

This chain joins TRBV4-1 and TRBJ2-7; 10 positions match TRBD2. The CDR3 is 16 amino acids. The germline gives CDR1 MGHRA, CDR2 YSYEKL. J lost 0 bases, V lost 1 base, and 3 bases had no gene match. The CDR3 reads CASSQVGLAASYEQYF. The CDR3 region has the DNA TGCGCCAGCAGCCAAGTTGGACTAGCGGCCTCCTACGAGCAGTACTTC.

The CDR3 DNA follows: TGCGCCAGCAGCTCCGGGTTAGGGGCCCCGGAGCAGTACTTC. This codes for CASSSGLGAPEQYF. The chain joins TRBV5-1 to TRBJ2-7, with TRBD1 as a possible D gene (5 bases). Between the trimmed V and J ends, which lost 3 bases and 7 bases, there was a span of 17 bases. The CDR3 has 14 amino acids. The germline V gene has CDR1 SGHRS and CDR2 YFSETQ. Full variable domain (rest looked up from reference TRBV5-1 and TRBJ2-7): KAGVTQTPRYLIKTRGQQVTLSCSPISGHRSVSWYQQTPGQGLQFLFEYFSETQRNKGNFPGRFSGRQFSNSRSEMNVSTLELGDSALYLCASSSGLGAPEQYFGPGTRLTVT.

This rearrangement joins TRBV12-5 to TRBJ2-1, with 9 nucleotides matching TRBD2. Germline-derived CDR1 and CDR2 are LGHNT and FRNRAP. This CDR3 is built from 17 residues. V dropped 0 bases and J dropped 3; count of bases not matched to a gene: 6. The CDR3 sequence: CASGLVGGGAVYNEQFF. The DNA of the CDR3 is TGTGCTAGTGGTTTGGTAGGCGGGGGGGCTGTCTACAATGAGCAGTTCTTC.

This chain links TRBV11-2 with TRBJ1-1; 10 bases are a match to TRBD1. This CDR3 contains 15 residues. Unmatched junction bases numbered 4, after V lost 1 base and J lost 5 bases. Germline lookup yields CDR1 SGHAT and CDR2 FQNNGV. For the CDR3, the DNA is TGTGCCAGCAGCTTAGCTCCGGGACAGGGGACTGAAGCTTTCTTT. This encodes CASSLAPGQGTEAFF.

This sequence joins TRBV19 and TRBJ1-4; 7 positions match TRBD1. V lost 5 bases to trimming and J lost 0 bases; unmatched junction nucleotides: 3. The germline V gene encodes CDR1 LNHDA and CDR2 SQIVND (reference sequence). This CDR3 spans 15 amino acids. The CDR3 region is CASSSGTATNEKLFF. CDR3 DNA: TGTGCCAGTAGTTCAGGGACAGCAACTAATGAAAAACTGTTTTTT. Drawing the rest from reference TRBV19 and TRBJ1-4, the complete variable domain is DGGITQSPKYLFRKEGQNVTLSCEQNLNHDAMYWYRQDPGQGLRLIYYSQIVNDFQKGDIAEGYSVSREKKESFPLTVTSAQKNPTAFYLCASSSGTATNEKLFFGSGTQLSVL.

The genes are TRBV10-3 and TRBJ1-4; 11 nucleotides line up with TRBD1. After removal of 10 bases from V and 6 bases from J, the junction contained 4 bases not matched to a gene. Germline CDR1 reads ENHRY; CDR2 reads SYGVKD. The CDR3 loop spans 13 amino acids. The CDR3 sequence: CATKDRGHEKLFF. DNA of the CDR3: TGTGCCACCAAGGACAGGGGGCATGAAAAACTGTTTTTT.